These 26 T cell receptor beta chains share one sample of origin, sequenced in a study of cytomegalovirus exposure and HLA in healthy donors. This PCR relied on a set of 60 Vbeta primers and 13 Jbeta primers. The method was immunoSEQ multiplex PCR; TCRdb's version includes in-frame clones alone and lacks a portion of them. The sample has 150,000 to 200,000 clones, around four fifths seen once. The sequenced sample was PBMCs. All receptors come from a man between 40 and 49 years old in good health and CMV-seropositive.

This chain links TRBV27 with TRBJ2-5; D gene uncertain. Deletions cut 1 base from V and 5 bases from J, with 8 bases between. This CDR3 comprises 13 residues. The germline gives CDR1 MNHEY, CDR2 SMNVEV (reference sequence). CDR3 in amino acids: CASSLFSFETQYF. For the CDR3, the DNA is TGTGCCAGCAGTTTATTTTCGTTCGAGACCCAGTACTTC.

The chain recombines TRBV6-5 with TRBJ1-1; 7 bases fit TRBD1. J gave up 10 bases and V 2 bases, and 7 bases lay outside the gene matches. Germline CDR1 is MNHEY and CDR2 is SVGAGI. CDR3 size: 13 residues. The CDR3, as DNA: TGTGCCAGCAGTTACGAGGGGGCGTCGGGAGCTTTCTTT. Its translation is CASSYEGASGAFF.

V and J are TRBV14 and TRBJ1-1, with 10 bases matching TRBD1. This CDR3 spans 16 amino acids. J lost 5 bases, V lost 6 bases, and 12 bases had no gene match. Germline CDR1 reads SGHDN; CDR2 reads FVKESK. The CDR3 loop reads CASSPRPGTGETEAFF. For the CDR3, the DNA is TGTGCCAGCAGTCCTCGACCCGGGACAGGGGAAACTGAAGCTTTCTTT.

The chain recombines TRBV19 with TRBJ2-2; no clear D gene. The CDR3 is 15 residues long. V lost 5 bases, J lost 3 bases, and 13 bases lay in between. Germline CDR1 LNHDA, CDR2 SQIVND (reference sequence). For the CDR3, the DNA is TGTGCCAGTAGTCCAAGCAGACACCACACCGGGGAGCTGTTTTTT. Its translation: CASSPSRHHTGELFF.

This chain joins TRBV7-9 and TRBJ1-4; D might be TRBD1 (5 bases). From germline, CDR1 is SEHNR and CDR2 FQNEAQ (reference sequence). V was trimmed by 5 bases and J by 7 bases, leaving 14 bases between them. The CDR3 has 14 amino acids. CDR3 amino acids: CASSLDPRAEKLFF. CDR3 nucleotide sequence: TGTGCCAGCAGCCTCGATCCCAGGGCTGAAAAACTGTTTTTT.

Turning to this clone: This CDR3 fails to terminate in the conserved phenylalanine or tryptophan, so it likely reflects a read error. The DNA is omitted, as the CDR3 cannot be located on it reliably, and the CDR3 follows TCRdb's listing. The chain is built from TRBV28 and TRBJ2-7; TRBD2 is taken as the D call from the table, unchecked against the DNA. Germline V CDR1 and CDR2: MDHEN, SYDVKM. The CDR3 has 8 amino acids, counting both end residues. CDR3 loop: CASTSGPP.

The V call is TRBV7-9, the J call TRBJ1-2, with D possibly being TRBD1 (6 bases). CDR1 and CDR2 (germline): SEHNR, FQNEAQ (reference sequence). V was cut by 4 bases and J by 2 bases, with 11 bases left in between. There are 14 residues in the CDR3. The CDR3 sequence is CASSYNTGNYGYTF. For the CDR3, the DNA is TGTGCCAGCAGCTACAACACAGGGAACTATGGCTACACCTTC.

The genes are TRBV28 and TRBJ1-1, with unresolved D. This CDR3 has 17 residues. The germline V and J ends were trimmed by 5 bases and 5 bases, with 24 bases remaining between them. CDR1 MDHEN and CDR2 SYDVKM come from the germline V gene. The CDR3 is CASSRIGIPNKETEAFF. The DNA for the CDR3 is TGTGCCAGCAGTAGGATCGGGATACCTAACAAGGAGACTGAAGCTTTCTTT.

The V call is TRBV7-9, the J call TRBJ1-2; no clear D gene. The V and J ends lost 1 base and 3 bases respectively, with 6 bases between them. The CDR3 is 13 residues long. Germline lookup yields CDR1 SEHNR and CDR2 FQNEAQ (reference sequence). CDR3 sequence reads: CASSLGEYYGYTF. Written as DNA, the CDR3 is TGTGCCAGCAGCTTAGGAGAGTACTATGGCTACACCTTC.

The J gene is TRBJ2-7, the V gene TRBV6-5; D unclear. The CDR3 covers 12 residues. Germline V gene sequence: CDR1 MNHEY, CDR2 SVGAGI. The ends were cut back, 6 bases at V and 3 bases at J, with 9 bases in the middle. The CDR3 nucleotides read TGTGCCAGCAGCCTAAATAACTACGAGCAGTACTTC. It specifies CASSLNNYEQYF.

A single count supports this clone. The gene calls are TRBV9 and TRBJ1-3; D not certain. Germline loops: CDR1 SGDLS, CDR2 YYNGEE. The CDR3 contains 15 residues. Deletions cut 2 bases from V and 2 bases from J, with 11 bases between. The CDR3 loop is CASSVSGRPGNTIYF. CDR3 in DNA: TGTGCCAGCAGCGTCTCGGGTCGCCCTGGAAACACCATATATTTT.

Turning to this clone: Other DNA sequences within the sample encode an identical CDR3. The gene calls are TRBV11-2 and TRBJ2-3; perhaps TRBD1 as D (5 bases). This CDR3 spans 15 amino acids. Germline V gives CDR1 SGHAT, CDR2 FQNNGV. Trimming left V 2 bases short and J 0 bases short, with 9 bases between. Here the CDR3 DNA reads TGTGCCAGCAGCTTAAGGGGCTCTAGCACAGATACGCAGTATTTT. Translated: CASSLRGSSTDTQYF.

The gene calls are TRBV5-1 and TRBJ2-5; TRBD1 matches 7 bases. The V gene's germline CDR1 is SGHRS and CDR2 YFSETQ. The CDR3 has 15 amino acids. The J segment lost 5 bases and the V segment lost 0 bases, leaving 7 bases of the junction unmatched. CDR3 loop: CASSLGQGVMETQYF. In nucleotides, the CDR3 is TGCGCCAGCAGCTTGGGACAGGGAGTCATGGAGACCCAGTACTTC.

This clone was seen a few times. This chain uses TRBV28 with TRBJ2-2; 12 bases line up with TRBD2. This CDR3 has 17 residues. The trim removed 5 bases at V and 4 bases at J, leaving 8 bases unmatched. The germline V gene encodes CDR1 MDHEN and CDR2 SYDVKM. The CDR3 loop reads CASSPSTSGRPTGELFF. The CDR3, as DNA: TGTGCCAGCAGTCCTTCGACTAGCGGGAGACCCACCGGGGAGCTGTTTTTT.

The V call is TRBV2, the J call TRBJ1-3; D not resolved. Trimming pared 6 bases from V and 4 bases from J, leaving 10 bases between. The V gene's germline CDR1 is SNHLY and CDR2 FYNNEI. The CDR3 consists of 13 residues. The CDR3 region is CASSRVSGNTIYF. Here the CDR3 DNA reads TGTGCCAGCAGCCGGGTATCCGGAAACACCATATATTTT.

This rearrangement joins TRBV6-5 to TRBJ2-7, with D possibly being TRBD2 (5 bases). The CDR3 length is 14 residues. From germline, CDR1 is MNHEY and CDR2 SVGAGI. With 2 bases removed from V and 5 bases from J, the gap between germline ends came to 13 bases. The CDR3 bases are TGTGCCAGCAGTTACAGGTGGGAGTCAGACGAGCAGTACTTC. This gives the protein CASSYRWESDEQYF.

This sequence joins TRBV6-6 and TRBJ2-1; 9 bases align to TRBD2. Germline-derived CDR1 and CDR2 are MNHNY and SVGAGI (reference sequence). The CDR3 has 15 residues. The trim removed 5 bases at V and 4 bases at J, leaving 6 bases unmatched. As DNA, the CDR3 is TGTGCCAGCAGTACCGGAGCGGGAGGTTACAATGAGCAGTTCTTC. It translates to CASSTGAGGYNEQFF.

The chain has TRBV5-1 and TRBJ1-1, with 10 nucleotides matching TRBD1. This CDR3 region has 13 residues. CDR1 is SGHRS and CDR2 is YFSETQ in the germline V gene. J gave up 8 bases and V 4 bases, and 5 bases lay outside the gene matches. Here the CDR3 DNA reads TGCGCCAGCAGCCCGGGACAGGGGCCCGAAGCTTTCTTT. It yields the protein CASSPGQGPEAFF.

J is TRBJ2-2 and V is TRBV10-2; the match to TRBD2 covers 14 bases. Germline V lookup: CDR1 WSHSY, CDR2 SAAADI. This CDR3 is 16 amino acids long. Trimming removed 6 bases from V and 4 bases from J; junction bases left unmatched: 4. CDR3: CASSSGLAGVTGELFF. The CDR3 DNA reads as TGCGCCAGCAGCTCGGGACTAGCGGGAGTCACCGGGGAGCTGTTTTTT.

This sequence joins TRBV19 and TRBJ2-1; 13 bases fit TRBD2. The CDR3 sequence is 16 residues long. CDR1 and CDR2 (germline): LNHDA, SQIVND (reference sequence). V dropped 5 bases and J dropped 8; count of bases not matched to a gene: 9. The CDR3 here is CASSVPGLAGMDEQFF. The CDR3 DNA reads as TGTGCCAGTAGTGTTCCGGGACTAGCGGGAATGGATGAGCAGTTCTTC.

The genes are TRBV9 and TRBJ2-2, with D possibly TRBD2 on 7 matching bases. V gave up 3 bases and J gave up 5 bases, with 17 bases separating them. Germline values: CDR1 SGDLS, CDR2 YYNGEE. CDR3 size: 16 residues. The CDR3 DNA is TGTGCCAGCAGCGAGTCGGGGGGCGCGAGGACCGGGGAGCTGTTTTTT. Amino acids: CASSESGGARTGELFF.

V gene TRBV5-1 combines with J gene TRBJ2-7; D may be TRBD2 (6 bases). The CDR3 has 15 residues. Trimming left V 4 bases short and J 2 bases short, with 16 bases between. Germline V gives CDR1 SGHRS, CDR2 YFSETQ. CDR3 sequence reads: CASSEEVGGPYEQYF. The DNA for the CDR3 is TGCGCCAGCAGCGAAGAGGTGGGGGGTCCCTACGAGCAGTACTTC.

The chain employs TRBV29-1 and TRBJ2-5, with 7 bases aligning to TRBD1. V shed 7 bases and J 3 bases; nucleotides not matched to a gene: 5. CDR3 length: 12 residues. The germline V gene has CDR1 SQVTM and CDR2 ANQGSEA. Here the CDR3 reads CSGRQGEETQYF. As DNA, the CDR3 is TGCAGCGGTCGACAGGGAGAAGAGACCCAGTACTTC.

The J gene is TRBJ2-7, the V gene TRBV30; D is perhaps TRBD1 (6 bases). Trimming took off 0 bases at V and 7 bases at J, with 16 bases between the two ends. CDR1 GTSNPN and CDR2 SVGIG come from the germline V gene (reference sequence). The CDR3 length is 14 residues. CDR3 sequence: CAWSVPRGLGEQYF. Here the CDR3 DNA reads TGTGCCTGGAGTGTACCCAGGGGATTGGGGGAGCAGTACTTC. Based on the CDR3 plus reference TRBV30 and TRBJ2-7, the full variable domain is SQTIHQWPATLVQPVGSPLSLECTVEGTSNPNLYWYRQAAGRGLQLLFYSVGIGQISSEVPQNLSASRPQDRQFILSSKKLLLSDSGFYLCAWSVPRGLGEQYFGPGTRLTVT.

The chain links TRBV18 to TRBJ2-7; the match to TRBD1 covers 11 bases. The CDR3 covers 16 residues. Looked up from germline, CDR1 is KGHSH and CDR2 is LQKENI. J was trimmed by 1 base and V by 3 bases; bases with no gene match: 5. CDR3 residues: CASSPSDRGLSYEQYF. The DNA for the CDR3 is TGTGCCAGCTCACCCTCGGACAGGGGGCTGTCCTACGAGCAGTACTTC.

This clone was counted a single time. The chain joins TRBV7-9 to TRBJ2-5; D call uncertain. With 1 base removed from V and 0 bases from J, the gap between germline ends came to 6 bases. Per the germline V gene, CDR1 is SEHNR and CDR2 is FQNEAQ (reference sequence). The CDR3 is 14 residues long. CDR3 sequence (DNA): TGTGCCAGCAGCTTAGGACTGAACCAAGAGACCCAGTACTTC. Translated, it gives CASSLGLNQETQYF.